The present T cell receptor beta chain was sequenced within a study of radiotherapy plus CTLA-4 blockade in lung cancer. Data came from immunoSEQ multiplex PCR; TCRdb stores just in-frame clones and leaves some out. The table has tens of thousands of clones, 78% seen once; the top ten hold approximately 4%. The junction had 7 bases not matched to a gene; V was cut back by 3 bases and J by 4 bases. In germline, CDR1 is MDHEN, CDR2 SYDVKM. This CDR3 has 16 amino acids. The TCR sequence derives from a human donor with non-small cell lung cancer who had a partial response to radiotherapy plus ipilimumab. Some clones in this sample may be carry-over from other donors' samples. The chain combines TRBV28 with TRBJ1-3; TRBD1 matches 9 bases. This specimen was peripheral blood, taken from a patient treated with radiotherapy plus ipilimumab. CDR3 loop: CASSLGGQGTGNTIYF. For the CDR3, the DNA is TGTGCCAGCAGTTTGGGGGGACAGGGCACCGGAAACACCATATATTTT.